The source of this TCR beta chain is a study of human T cells and chemical hapten exposure. Study as a whole: From small differences in pooled library volume came most of the variation in per-sample TCR yields. Broader study findings: There was no change with DPC sensitization in TCRs above 1 in 1000 frequency.

Extraction yielded total RNA from whole blood (unfractionated). The ends were cut back, 5 bases at V and 0 bases at J, with 8 bases in the middle. The V gene's germline CDR1 is KGHSH and CDR2 LQKENI. The CDR3 totals 14 residues. This clonotype was counted ten times or more. Its antigen remains unknown. The library put unique molecular identifiers onto individual cDNA molecules. In the original workflow: Sampled TCR counts reached a median of approximately 93,000 per sample, with values ranging from roughly 23,224 to 690,600. In TCRdb, the 5' RACE reads were re-called with MiXCR into one record per CDR3 protein. The V and J calls reflect TCRdb's pipeline rather than the authors' work. The data contain 120,000 to 150,000 distinct CDR3 sequences, approximately 4% of them singletons.

This chain connects TRBV18 to TRBJ1-3; D unclear. This sequence was found in a female donor in good health. The CDR3 coding sequence is TGTGCCAGCTCAGCAAGCAACTCTGGAAACACCATATATTTT. Residues: CASSASNSGNTIYF.